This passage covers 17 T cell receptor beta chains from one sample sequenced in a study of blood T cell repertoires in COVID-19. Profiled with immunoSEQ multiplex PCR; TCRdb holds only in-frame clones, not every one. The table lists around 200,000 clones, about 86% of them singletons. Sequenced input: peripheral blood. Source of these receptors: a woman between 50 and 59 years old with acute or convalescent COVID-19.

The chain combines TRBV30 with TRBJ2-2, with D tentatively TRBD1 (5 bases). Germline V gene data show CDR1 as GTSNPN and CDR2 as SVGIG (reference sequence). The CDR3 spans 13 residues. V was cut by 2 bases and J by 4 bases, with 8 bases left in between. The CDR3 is CAWSQGVTGELFF. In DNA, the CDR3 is TGTGCCTGGAGTCAAGGGGTCACCGGGGAGCTGTTTTTT.

The CDR3 bases are TGTGCCAGCAGCTTATTTACAGGGACAGGGGTGTACAATGAGCAGTTCTTC. Its translation: CASSLFTGTGVYNEQFF. The J gene is TRBJ2-1, the V gene TRBV11-3, with 10 bases that match TRBD1. The CDR3 extends over 17 amino acids. The germline V gene has CDR1 SGHNT and CDR2 YENEEA. V was pared by 2 bases and J by 4 bases, with 8 bases of the junction left unmatched.

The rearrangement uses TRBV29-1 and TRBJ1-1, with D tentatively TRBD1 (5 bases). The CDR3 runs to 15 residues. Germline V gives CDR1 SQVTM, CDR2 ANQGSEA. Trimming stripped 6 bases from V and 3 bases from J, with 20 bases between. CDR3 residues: CSVSGGVVRDTEAFF. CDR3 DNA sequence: TGCAGCGTGAGTGGGGGGGTGGTGAGGGACACTGAAGCTTTCTTT. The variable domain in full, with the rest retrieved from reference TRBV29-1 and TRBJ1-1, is SAVISQKPSRDICQRGTSLTIQCQVDSQVTMMFWYRQQPGQSLTLIATANQGSEATYESGFVIDKFPISRPNLTFSTLTVSNMSPEDSSIYLCSVSGGVVRDTEAFFGQGTRLTVV.

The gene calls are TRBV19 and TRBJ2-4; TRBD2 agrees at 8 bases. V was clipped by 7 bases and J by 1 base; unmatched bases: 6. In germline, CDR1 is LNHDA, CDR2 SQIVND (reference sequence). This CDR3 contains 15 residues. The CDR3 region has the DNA TGTGCCAGTACCCCGGGGGGGGAGGCCAAAAACATTCAGTACTTC. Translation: CASTPGGEAKNIQYF.

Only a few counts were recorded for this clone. Here the CDR3 DNA reads TGTGCCAGCAGTTACGGGGGGACAGGCTCCTACGAGCAGTACTTC. Residues: CASSYGGTGSYEQYF. The genes are TRBV6-6 and TRBJ2-7; 8 bases are shared with TRBD1. The CDR3 length is 15 residues. Unmatched junction bases numbered 3, after V lost 2 bases and J lost 0 bases. Germline V gene data show CDR1 as MNHNY and CDR2 as SVGAGI (reference sequence).

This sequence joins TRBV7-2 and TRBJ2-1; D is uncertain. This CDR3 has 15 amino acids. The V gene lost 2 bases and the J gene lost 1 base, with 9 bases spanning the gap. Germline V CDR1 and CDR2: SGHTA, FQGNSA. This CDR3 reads CASSLSSVSYNEQFF. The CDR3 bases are TGTGCCAGCAGCTTATCCTCCGTGTCCTACAATGAGCAGTTCTTC.

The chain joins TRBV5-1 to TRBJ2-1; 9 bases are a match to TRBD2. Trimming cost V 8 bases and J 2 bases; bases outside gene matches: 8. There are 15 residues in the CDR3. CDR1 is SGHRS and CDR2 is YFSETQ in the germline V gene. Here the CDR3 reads CASRLSGGPYNEQFF. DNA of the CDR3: TGCGCCAGTCGATTGAGCGGGGGGCCCTACAATGAGCAGTTCTTC.

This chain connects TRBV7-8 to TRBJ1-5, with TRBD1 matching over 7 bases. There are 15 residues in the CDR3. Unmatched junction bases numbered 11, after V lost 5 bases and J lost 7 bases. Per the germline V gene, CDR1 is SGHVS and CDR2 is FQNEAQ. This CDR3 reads CASSPGQDERQPQHF. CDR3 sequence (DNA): TGTGCCAGCAGCCCCGGACAGGATGAACGGCAGCCCCAGCATTTT.

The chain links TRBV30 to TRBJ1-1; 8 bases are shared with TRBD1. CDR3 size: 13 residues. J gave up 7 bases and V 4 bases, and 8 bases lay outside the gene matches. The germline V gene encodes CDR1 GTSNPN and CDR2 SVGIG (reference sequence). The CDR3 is CAWTGQGLGEAFF. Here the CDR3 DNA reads TGTGCCTGGACTGGACAGGGCCTGGGTGAAGCTTTCTTT.

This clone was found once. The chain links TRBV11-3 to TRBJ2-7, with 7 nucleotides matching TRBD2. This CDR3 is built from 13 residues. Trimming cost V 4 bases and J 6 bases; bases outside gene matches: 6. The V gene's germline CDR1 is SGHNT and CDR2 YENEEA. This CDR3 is CASSSGGIGEQYF. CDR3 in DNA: TGTGCCAGCAGCTCGGGGGGAATTGGCGAGCAGTACTTC.

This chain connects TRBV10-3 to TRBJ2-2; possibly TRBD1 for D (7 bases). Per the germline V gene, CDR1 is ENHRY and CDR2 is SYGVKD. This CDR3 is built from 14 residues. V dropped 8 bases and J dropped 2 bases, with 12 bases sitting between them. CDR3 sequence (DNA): TGTGCCATCCAGGGGGGCGGCAACACCGGGGAGCTGTTTTTT. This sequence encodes CAIQGGGNTGELFF.

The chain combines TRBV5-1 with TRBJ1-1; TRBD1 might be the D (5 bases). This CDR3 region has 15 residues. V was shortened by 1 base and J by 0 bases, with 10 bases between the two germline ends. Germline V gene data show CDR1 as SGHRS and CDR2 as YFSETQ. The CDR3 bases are TGCGCCAGCAGCTTGTTGTGGGGGGTGAACACTGAAGCTTTCTTT. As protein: CASSLLWGVNTEAFF.

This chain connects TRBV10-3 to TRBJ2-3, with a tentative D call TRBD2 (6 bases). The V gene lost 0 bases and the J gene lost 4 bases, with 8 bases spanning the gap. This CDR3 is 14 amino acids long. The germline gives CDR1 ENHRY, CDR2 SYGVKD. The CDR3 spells CAISESSGADTQYF. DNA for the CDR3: TGTGCCATCAGTGAGTCTTCGGGGGCAGATACGCAGTATTTT.

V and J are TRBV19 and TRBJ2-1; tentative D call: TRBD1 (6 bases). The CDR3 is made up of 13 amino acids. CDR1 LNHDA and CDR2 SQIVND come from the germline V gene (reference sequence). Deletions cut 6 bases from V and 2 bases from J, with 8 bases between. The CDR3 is CASSRDTYNEQFF. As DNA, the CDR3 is TGTGCCAGTAGCCGGGACACCTACAATGAGCAGTTCTTC.

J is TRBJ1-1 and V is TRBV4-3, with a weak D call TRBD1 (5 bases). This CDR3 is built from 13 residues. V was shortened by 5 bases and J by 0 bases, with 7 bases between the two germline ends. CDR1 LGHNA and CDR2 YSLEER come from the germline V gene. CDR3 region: CASSTTVNTEAFF. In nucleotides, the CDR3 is TGCGCCAGCAGCACGACAGTGAACACTGAAGCTTTCTTT.

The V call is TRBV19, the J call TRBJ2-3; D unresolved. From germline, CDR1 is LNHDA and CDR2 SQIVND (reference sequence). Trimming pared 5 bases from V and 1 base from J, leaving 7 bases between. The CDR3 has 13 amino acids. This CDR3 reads CASSEPGTDTQYF. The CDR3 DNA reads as TGTGCCAGTAGTGAGCCTGGCACAGATACGCAGTATTTT.

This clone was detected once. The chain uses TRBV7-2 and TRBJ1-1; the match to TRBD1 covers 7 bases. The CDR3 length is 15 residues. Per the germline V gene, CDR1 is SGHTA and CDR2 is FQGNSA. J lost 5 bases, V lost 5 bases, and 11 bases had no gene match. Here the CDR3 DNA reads TGTGCCAGCAGCACCCACAGGGGTAGTAAGACTGAAGCTTTCTTT. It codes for CASSTHRGSKTEAFF.